The T cell receptor beta chain described here comes from a study of blood T cell repertoires in COVID-19. Data came from immunoSEQ multiplex PCR; TCRdb stores just in-frame clones and leaves some out. The sample records about 170,000 clones, around four fifths being singletons. This clone was seen a handful of times. This CDR3 spans 14 amino acids. Trimming left V 1 base short and J 1 base short, with 8 bases between. Germline CDR1 reads SGHRS; CDR2 reads YFSETQ. The receptor was derived from a woman between 45 and 60 years old in a cohort exposed to, infected with or recovered from COVID-19 (not recorded which). V and J are TRBV5-1 and TRBJ1-1; D is perhaps TRBD1 (5 bases). Sequencing was carried out using PBMCs or T cells enriched from blood (not recorded which). CDR3 amino acids: CASSLMGRNTEAFF. The CDR3 nucleotides read TGCGCCAGCAGCTTGATGGGGCGGAACACTGAAGCTTTCTTT.